This TCR beta chain was identified in a study of blood T cell repertoires in COVID-19. Study background: Material from acute and convalescent COVID-19 was sourced from the United States, Italy and Spain. The cDNA or gDNA used as material had been derived from T cells, B-cell-depleted T cells, or PBMCs.

Unmatched junction bases numbered 11, after V lost 0 bases and J lost 6 bases. This CDR3 has 17 residues. Germline V CDR1 and CDR2: LGHNA, YNFKEQ. In the original workflow: Amplifying reference gene primers gave estimates of nucleated cell counts. TCRdb's table, derived via immunoSEQ multiplex PCR, lists solely in-frame clones and lacks some. V and J calls and clone size are given by that table; D and trimming were obtained from the DNA. Of a few hundred thousand clones listed, 86% are singletons. This clone was recorded a few times. The sample comprised peripheral blood. The chain is built from TRBV4-2 and TRBJ2-3; TRBD2 agrees at 8 bases. The sequence was obtained from a man aged 30 to 39 with active or convalescent COVID-19. The CDR3 coding sequence is TGTGCCAGCAGCCAAGATCTGCCGCACGGGGGGGACGATACGCAGTATTTT. Encoded protein: CASSQDLPHGGDDTQYF.